The sequence of this T cell receptor (beta chain) was determined in a study of CD8 T cells in Susac syndrome. Roughly 0.45 to 1 ug RNA was reverse transcribed with random hexamers. In TCRdb, the immunoSEQ multiplex PCR reads were re-called with MiXCR into one record per CDR3 protein. The table lists around 200,000 distinct CDR3 sequences, 95% of them singletons. Trimming removed 4 bases from V and 4 bases from J; junction bases left unmatched: 0. The CDR3 covers 11 residues. CDR1 is DFQATT, CDR2 SNEGSKA, per germline (reference sequence). This receptor was identified in a human donor with multiple sclerosis. Sequences were obtained from CD4+ T cells from PBMCs. The chain joins TRBV20-1 to TRBJ1-1, with 7 bases lining up with TRBD1. The CDR3 DNA is TGCAGTGCTAACAGGGGCACTGAAGCTTTCTTT. Translated, it gives CSANRGTEAFF.